The 3 T cell receptor beta chains presented below share a single source sample, sequenced in a study of human T cells and chemical hapten exposure. TCRdb redid the calling of the RACE reads with MiXCR, one entry per CDR3 protein. Of around 56,000 distinct CDR3 sequences detected, roughly 9.8% appear once; the ten largest clones hold around 9.6%. Time point of the sample: pre-sensitization, week 0. Treatment meaning: therapeutic diphenylcyclopropenone sensitization with weekly scalp DPC. The sample here was whole blood, taken in connection with sensitization to the hapten diphenylcyclopropenone (DPC). The receptors come from a man between 35 and 55 years old with alopecia areata. Some clones in this sample may be carry-over from other donors' samples.

The J gene is TRBJ1-1, the V gene TRBV7-2; 7 bases are shared with TRBD1. The CDR3 covers 14 residues. Germline CDR1 SGHTA, CDR2 FQGNSA. V was clipped by 4 bases and J by 2 bases; unmatched bases: 4. The chain's CDR3 is CASSSGTANTEAFF. In nucleotides, the CDR3 is TGTGCCAGCAGCTCCGGGACAGCCAACACTGAAGCTTTCTTT.

In its sample, this clonotype was seen many times. The rearrangement joins TRBV18 to TRBJ1-1, with D possibly TRBD1 on 5 matching bases. Trimming stripped 3 bases from V and 3 bases from J, with 17 bases between. CDR1 is KGHSH, CDR2 LQKENI, per germline. The length of the CDR3 is 16 residues. CDR3 DNA sequence: TGTGCCAGCTCACCCTCCCGGCAGGGAGGGTACACTGAAGCTTTCTTT. Residues: CASSPSRQGGYTEAFF.

The chain couples TRBV7-9 to TRBJ2-7, with D unclear. V lost 3 bases, J lost 6 bases, and 15 bases lay in between. Per germline, CDR1 SEHNR and CDR2 FQNEAQ (reference sequence). The CDR3 runs to 14 residues. The CDR3 is CASSFNSLGSEQYF. CDR3 coding DNA: TGTGCCAGCAGCTTTAACTCACTGGGGTCCGAGCAGTACTTC.